The sequence of this T cell receptor beta chain was determined in a study of cytomegalovirus exposure and HLA in healthy donors. Across the study: The study placed about 81% of its approximately 360 genotyped donors in the Caucasian-associated ancestry cluster.

It was with 60 Vbeta and 13 Jbeta primers that the PCR ran. Some clones are missing from TCRdb's copy, which holds only in-frame ones; the method was immunoSEQ multiplex PCR. Here the sample spans around 130,000 clones, around 85% being singletons. The CDR3 is 14 amino acids. Germline trimming cut 5 bases from V and 4 bases from J; bases unmatched to any gene: 7. Germline-derived CDR1 and CDR2 are LNHDA and SQIVND (reference sequence). Remarks on this clone: Its antigen is not identified.

General study results and limits: Information on immune exposure was restricted to one variable (CMV serostatus). In an earlier analysis, in approximately 570 donors, most V segments appeared productive either ~87% or ~30% of the time. Using a false discovery rate of 0.05, a later analysis showed that 16,000 or so TCR beta sequences were associated with HLA alleles.

The chain carries TRBV19 and TRBJ1-1; 7 bases are shared with TRBD1. This TCR was sampled from a boy under 18 in good health and CMV-seronegative. Sequencing was carried out using PBMCs. This CDR3 is CASSPFGQATEAFF. The CDR3 coding sequence is TGTGCCAGTAGTCCCTTCGGACAGGCCACTGAAGCTTTCTTT.